This T cell receptor beta chain was profiled in a study of CD8+ T cells in alopecia areata. Points from the study as a whole: TCR sharing across patients was less clear than in mice, possibly HLA-related.

RNA, once extracted, was reverse transcribed into cDNA for use as the sequencing template. Clones were read by immunoSEQ multiplex PCR, and TCRdb kept only the in-frame ones, dropping some. Found here are some 150,000 clones, approximately 53% of them singletons; the top ten hold roughly 21%. This CDR3 contains 14 residues. The germline V gene encodes CDR1 MNHEY and CDR2 SMNVEV (reference sequence). V lost 10 bases and J lost 7, with 20 bases in between. Of note for this clone: Antigen unknown.

The sequences come from CD8+ T cells sorted from blood, collected at week 0. V usage is TRBV27 and J usage is TRBJ2-1, with D perhaps TRBD1 or TRBD2 (6 bases each). The receptor was derived from a human donor with alopecia areata. The CDR3 loop reads CAIKGGTWGNEQFF. As DNA, the CDR3 is TGTGCCATCAAAGGGGGGACATGGGGGAATGAGCAGTTCTTC.